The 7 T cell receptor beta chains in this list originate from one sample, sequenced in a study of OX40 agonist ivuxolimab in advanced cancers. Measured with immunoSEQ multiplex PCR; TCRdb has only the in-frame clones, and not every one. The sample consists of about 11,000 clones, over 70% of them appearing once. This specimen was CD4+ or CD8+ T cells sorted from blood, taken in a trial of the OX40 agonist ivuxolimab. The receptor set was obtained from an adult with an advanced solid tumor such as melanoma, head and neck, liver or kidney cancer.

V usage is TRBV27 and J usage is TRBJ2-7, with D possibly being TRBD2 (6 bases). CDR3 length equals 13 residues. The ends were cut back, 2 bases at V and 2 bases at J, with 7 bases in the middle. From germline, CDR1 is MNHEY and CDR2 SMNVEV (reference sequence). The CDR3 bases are TGTGCCAGCAGTTTAGGGGGGACCTACGAGCAGTACTTC. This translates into CASSLGGTYEQYF.

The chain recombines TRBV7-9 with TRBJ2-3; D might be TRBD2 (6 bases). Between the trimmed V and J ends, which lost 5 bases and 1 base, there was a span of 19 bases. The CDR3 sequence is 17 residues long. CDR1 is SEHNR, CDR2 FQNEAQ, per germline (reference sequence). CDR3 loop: CASSSDQRGLRTDTQYF. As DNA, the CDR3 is TGTGCCAGCAGCAGCGACCAAAGGGGACTTCGCACAGATACGCAGTATTTT.

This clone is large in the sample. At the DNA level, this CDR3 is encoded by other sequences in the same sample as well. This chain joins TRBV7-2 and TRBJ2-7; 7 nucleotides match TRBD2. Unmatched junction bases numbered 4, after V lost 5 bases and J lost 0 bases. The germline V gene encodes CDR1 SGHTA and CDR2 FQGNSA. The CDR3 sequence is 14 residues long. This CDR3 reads CASSPWTSSYEQYF. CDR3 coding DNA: TGTGCCAGCAGCCCCTGGACTAGCTCCTACGAGCAGTACTTC.

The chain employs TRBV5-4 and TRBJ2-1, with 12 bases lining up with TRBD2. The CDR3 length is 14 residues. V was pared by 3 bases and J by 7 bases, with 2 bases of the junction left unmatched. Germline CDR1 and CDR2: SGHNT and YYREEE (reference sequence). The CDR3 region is CASSSGTSGNEQFF. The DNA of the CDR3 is TGTGCCAGCAGCTCCGGGACTAGCGGGAATGAGCAGTTCTTC.

CDR3 region: CASSPPRGSPEAFF. In DNA form, the CDR3 reads TGTGCCAGCAGCCCTCCCCGGGGGTCCCCTGAAGCTTTCTTT. V and J are TRBV5-6 and TRBJ1-1, with D possibly matching TRBD1 (5 bases). CDR1 SGHDT and CDR2 YYEEEE come from the germline V gene. This CDR3 comprises 14 residues. The V gene lost 4 bases and the J gene lost 6 bases, with 16 bases spanning the gap.

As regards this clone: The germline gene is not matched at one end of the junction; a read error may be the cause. The CDR3: CASNVDSGRAWEQYF. CDR3 DNA: TGTGCCAGCAACGTAGATAGCGGGAGGGCCTGGGAGCAGTACTTC. The genes are TRBV9 and TRBJ2-7, with 11 bases that match TRBD2. The CDR3 contains 15 residues. Looked up from germline, CDR1 is SGDLS and CDR2 is YYNGEE.

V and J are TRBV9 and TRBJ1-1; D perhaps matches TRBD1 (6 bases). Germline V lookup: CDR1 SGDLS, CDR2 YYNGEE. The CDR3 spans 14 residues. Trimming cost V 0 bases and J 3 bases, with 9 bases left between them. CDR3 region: CASSVGDTHTEAFF. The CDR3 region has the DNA TGTGCCAGCAGCGTAGGGGACACCCACACTGAAGCTTTCTTT. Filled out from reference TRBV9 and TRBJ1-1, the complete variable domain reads DSGVTQTPKHLITATGQRVTLRCSPRSGDLSVYWYQQSLDQGLQFLIQYYNGEERAKGNILERFSAQQFPDLHSELNLSSLELGDSALYFCASSVGDTHTEAFFGQGTRLTVV.